The text below deals with one T cell receptor (beta chain). Trimming stripped 4 bases from V and 8 bases from J, with 16 bases between. Per germline, CDR1 SGHRS and CDR2 YFSETQ. The CDR3 runs to 15 residues. These data originate in a study of blood T cell repertoires in COVID-19. Study-level background: Acute-phase and convalescent COVID-19 samples originated in the United States, Italy and Spain. The analysed material was cDNA or gDNA that came from T cells, B-cell-depleted T cells, or PBMCs.

In the study's own analysis: Quantification of nucleated cells was approximated via reference gene primer amplification. Assay: immunoSEQ multiplex PCR; the TCRdb copy retains only in-frame clones and omits some. The DNA gave D and trimming, while V, J and clone size come from that table. The sample has more than 35,000 clones; over 80% are singletons. This chain links TRBV5-1 with TRBJ1-6; D possibly corresponds to TRBD1 (6 bases). Sequencing used peripheral blood. The sequence came from a woman over 75 with acute or convalescent COVID-19. In nucleotides, the CDR3 is TGCGCCAGCAGCCCGGACAGCCAGGGCGATTCACCCCTCCACTTT. This translates into CASSPDSQGDSPLHF.